A selection of T cell receptor beta chains follows, all from one sample in a study of blood T cell repertoires in COVID-19. Sequencing was performed with immunoSEQ multiplex PCR; in TCRdb, only in-frame clones are kept and a portion is missing. Of more than 95,000 clones listed, 80% are singletons. The sequenced material came from peripheral blood. These receptors originate from a human donor in a cohort sampled during active COVID-19. Each CDR3 is given with its conserved first and last residue.

TRBJ2-1 TRBV7-6 CASSLYTTYNEQFF
TRBJ1-1 TRBV4-1 CASSHPLPRGRGTEAFF
TRBJ2-5 TRBV4-1 CASSQESYQETQYF
TRBJ2-1 TRBV3-1/TRBV3-2 CASSQVRKADEQFF
TRBJ1-1 TRBV28 CASSFPTQGVEAFF
TRBJ2-7 TRBV28 CASSPGSSAPSGEQYF
TRBJ2-7 TRBV28 CASWDKYSYEQYF
TRBJ1-5 TRBV6-6 CASSAGFNQPQHF
TRBJ1-5 TRBV4-3 CASSPGHRSNQPQHF
TRBJ2-3 TRBV4-2 CASSQTRDRGTDTQYF
TRBJ2-3 TRBV6-1 CASSEQGPTINTQYF
TRBJ1-5 TRBV12-3/TRBV12-4 CASSFESYQPQHF
TRBJ2-3 TRBV7-6 CASSLIAGGTDTQYF
TRBJ1-5 TRBV19 CASSIPGAGGRFQPQHF
TRBJ1-3 TRBV4-3 CASSQEWAGGNTIYF
TRBJ2-7 TRBV5-1 CASSRAPGLAGYEQYF
TRBJ2-3 TRBV20-1 CSASPGTDTQYF
TRBJ1-4 TRBV5-1 CASSLRQQNEKLFF
TRBJ2-4 TRBV12-3/TRBV12-4 CASSFGGANIQYF
TRBJ1-6 TRBV6-2/TRBV6-3 CASSSREWTSPLHF
TRBJ2-2 TRBV28 CASDTRDRDLTGELFF
TRBJ1-1 TRBV14 CASSQSELTEAFF
TRBJ2-5 TRBV19 CASSTYPQETQYF
TRBJ1-6 TRBV3-1/TRBV3-2 CASSQDALGRLNSPLHF
TRBJ2-7 TRBV7-8 CASSTSRDRTTKKVYEQYF
TRBJ1-2 TRBV19 CASSMGTRYGYTF
TRBJ1-4 TRBV3-1/TRBV3-2 CASSQDLQRVFF
TRBJ1-5 TRBV2 CASSGDSRHQPQHF
TRBJ1-2 TRBV10-3 CAISDRVYGYTF
TRBJ1-2 TRBV7-9 CASSQWDSSQVIDTF